These 3 T cell receptor beta chains were all obtained from the same sample, sequenced in a study of cytomegalovirus exposure and HLA in healthy donors. The PCR had 60 Vbeta and 13 Jbeta primers. Sequencing was performed with immunoSEQ multiplex PCR; in TCRdb, only in-frame clones are kept and a portion is missing. The data contain 150,000 to 200,000 clones, 84% of them seen just once; the ten biggest clones take up roughly 1%. The sample consisted of PBMCs. All receptors derive from a man aged 30-40 years in good health and CMV-seronegative.

This chain connects TRBV30 to TRBJ1-2; D remains unclear. The V end lost 8 bases, the J end lost 0 bases, and 7 bases lay between the germline ends. The CDR3 is made up of 11 amino acids. Looked up from germline, CDR1 is GTSNPN and CDR2 is SVGIG (reference sequence). CDR3 DNA sequence: TGTGCCCTGAGTCCTAACTATGGCTACACCTTC. This codes for CALSPNYGYTF.

The chain employs TRBV9 and TRBJ2-1, with a weak D call TRBD2 (6 bases). This CDR3 has 15 amino acids. V was shortened by 0 bases and J by 2 bases, with 9 bases between the two germline ends. Per the germline V gene, CDR1 is SGDLS and CDR2 is YYNGEE. The CDR3 coding sequence is TGTGCCAGCAGCGTAGGCGGGACCACCTACAATGAGCAGTTCTTC. Amino acid sequence: CASSVGGTTYNEQFF.

This chain uses TRBV2 with TRBJ2-4; 8 bases match TRBD1. The V gene end was trimmed by 3 bases and the J gene end by 4 bases; junction bases not matched to a gene: 8. Looked up from germline, CDR1 is SNHLY and CDR2 is FYNNEI. This CDR3 region has 16 residues. The CDR3, as DNA: TGTGCCAGCAGTGAGAACCTGACAGGGGTGAAAAACATTCAGTACTTC. Translated, it gives CASSENLTGVKNIQYF.